The 22 T cell receptor beta chains in this list originate from one sample, sequenced in a study of blood T cell repertoires in COVID-19. Profiled with immunoSEQ multiplex PCR; TCRdb holds only in-frame clones, not every one. Of around 250,000 clones in the sample, more than 85% are singletons; the top ten hold roughly 4%. The sample comprised peripheral blood. The receptor source for this set is a man between 18 and 35 years old with active or convalescent COVID-19.

This chain uses TRBV24-1 with TRBJ2-1; 11 nucleotides match TRBD2. Germline loops: CDR1 KGHDR, CDR2 SFDVKD. V lost 4 bases, J lost 6 bases, and 7 bases stayed unmatched. The CDR3 spans 16 residues. CDR3 bases: TGTGCCACCAGTGAAAATGCGGGACTAGCGGCCAATGAGCAGTTCTTC. It is translated as CATSENAGLAANEQFF.

V gene TRBV10-3 combines with J gene TRBJ2-5; the match to TRBD2 covers 7 bases. CDR3 length: 17 residues. V trimming: 11 bases; J trimming: 5 bases; junction bases outside the gene matches: 23. Germline V lookup: CDR1 ENHRY, CDR2 SYGVKD. In DNA form, the CDR3 reads TGTGCCGTTGCCCCTCCATGGTCCGCGGGAGTCCCCGAGACCCAGTACTTC. Encoded protein: CAVAPPWSAGVPETQYF.

This clone has a single count. The chain joins TRBV2 to TRBJ1-1; 7 bases are shared with TRBD1. Germline V gene sequence: CDR1 SNHLY, CDR2 FYNNEI. Trimming at V came to 6 bases and at J to 6 bases, leaving 7 bases not matched to a gene. The CDR3 sequence is 13 residues long. CDR3 sequence (DNA): TGTGCCAGCAGCAACACAGGGGAGGCTGAAGCTTTCTTT. Its translation: CASSNTGEAEAFF. The full variable domain, rest sourced from reference TRBV2 and TRBJ1-1, is EPEVTQTPSHQVTQMGQEVILRCVPISNHLYFYWYRQILGQKVEFLVSFYNNEISEKSEIFDDQFSVERPDGSNFTLKIRSTKLEDSAMYFCASSNTGEAEAFFGQGTRLTVV.

The chain couples TRBV2 to TRBJ1-6; no reliable D call. Trimming left V 6 bases short and J 5 bases short, with 14 bases between. The CDR3 is 15 amino acids. Germline V gene lookup returns CDR1 SNHLY and CDR2 FYNNEI. In DNA form, the CDR3 reads TGTGCCAGCAGAGAAAGAAGCTTCAATAATTCACCCCTCCACTTT. As protein: CASRERSFNNSPLHF.

The chain employs TRBV27 and TRBJ1-3; 7 bases agree with TRBD1. This CDR3 contains 14 residues. Germline-derived CDR1 and CDR2 are MNHEY and SMNVEV (reference sequence). J gave up 0 bases and V 5 bases, and 1 base lay outside the gene matches. CDR3 amino acids: CASSGDSSGNTIYF. DNA of the CDR3: TGTGCCAGCAGTGGGGACAGCTCTGGAAACACCATATATTTT.

V is TRBV5-1 and J is TRBJ2-7; D is perhaps TRBD1 (6 bases). The germline V gene encodes CDR1 SGHRS and CDR2 YFSETQ. This CDR3 spans 15 amino acids. Trimming took off 4 bases at V and 0 bases at J, with 14 bases between the two ends. CDR3 nucleotides: TGCGCCAGCAGCCCGGACGGACAGTTCTCCTACGAGCAGTACTTC. Protein: CASSPDGQFSYEQYF.

The rearrangement joins TRBV19 to TRBJ2-7, with TRBD1 matching 7 bases. V dropped 5 bases and J dropped 2; count of bases not matched to a gene: 3. The CDR3 length is 13 residues. Germline assignment: CDR1 LNHDA and CDR2 SQIVND (reference sequence). This chain's CDR3 is CASSVDRTYEQYF. The CDR3 coding sequence is TGTGCCAGTAGTGTGGACAGGACCTACGAGCAGTACTTC.

The rearrangement uses TRBV10-1 and TRBJ2-1; D not certain. The CDR3 loop spans 13 amino acids. Germline CDR1 is WNHNN and CDR2 is SYGVQD (reference sequence). The germline V and J ends were trimmed by 5 bases and 2 bases, with 7 bases remaining between them. This CDR3 reads CASSQVTYNEQFF. In nucleotides, the CDR3 is TGCGCCAGCAGTCAGGTGACCTACAATGAGCAGTTCTTC.

The chain is built from TRBV28 and TRBJ2-3; a weak D match, TRBD1 (6 bases). Germline values: CDR1 MDHEN, CDR2 SYDVKM. The CDR3 covers 14 residues. V was clipped by 4 bases and J by 0 bases, with 8 bases between them. In DNA, the CDR3 is TGTGCCAGCAGTTGGGACACCAGCACAGATACGCAGTATTTT. Its protein product is CASSWDTSTDTQYF.

Details on this clone: In the same sample, other DNA sequences code for this CDR3. The chain has TRBV9 and TRBJ1-3; D unclear. The CDR3 has 14 amino acids. Germline V gene sequence: CDR1 SGDLS, CDR2 YYNGEE. Deletions cut 0 bases from V and 0 bases from J, with 4 bases between. CDR3 protein: CASSVASSGNTIYF. The CDR3 nucleotides read TGTGCCAGCAGCGTAGCGTCCTCTGGAAACACCATATATTTT.

The rearrangement uses TRBV2 and TRBJ1-3; possible D gene TRBD1, 5 bases. Germline assignment: CDR1 SNHLY and CDR2 FYNNEI. Trimming removed 5 bases at V and 3 bases at J, with 11 bases between. This CDR3 is 14 amino acids long. The CDR3 reads CASSPQGDGNTIYF. As DNA, the CDR3 is TGTGCCAGCAGTCCCCAAGGGGATGGAAACACCATATATTTT.

The chain combines TRBV27 with TRBJ2-7; 8 bases fit TRBD2. Germline CDR1 is MNHEY and CDR2 is SMNVEV (reference sequence). The CDR3 covers 15 residues. V lost 8 bases and J lost 6; bases outside the gene matches: 15. The CDR3 sequence: CASGPRTSSGSEQYF. The CDR3 nucleotides are TGTGCCAGCGGACCCAGGACTAGCAGCGGCTCCGAGCAGTACTTC.

CDR3 bases: TGTGCCAGCACTCAGGGGGCAGATACGCAGTATTTT. Encoded protein: CASTQGADTQYF. The V call is TRBV12-3 or TRBV12-4, the J call TRBJ2-3; 7 nucleotides agree with TRBD1. The CDR3 runs 12 residues. V shed 7 bases, J shed 4 bases, and the junction held 2 bases outside the gene matches.

The gene calls are TRBV18 and TRBJ1-3; possibly TRBD1 for D (5 bases). V was cut by 1 base and J by 4 bases, with 17 bases left in between. The CDR3 has 17 residues. Per germline, CDR1 KGHSH and CDR2 LQKENI. The CDR3 loop is CASSPRLSSRVGNTIYF. CDR3 nucleotides: TGTGCCAGCTCACCACGGCTATCCTCCAGGGTCGGAAACACCATATATTTT.

V gene TRBV19 combines with J gene TRBJ2-5; 8 positions agree with TRBD1. Per the germline V gene, CDR1 is LNHDA and CDR2 is SQIVND (reference sequence). The CDR3 has 15 residues. Trimming removed 10 bases from V and 1 base from J; junction bases left unmatched: 11. The CDR3 region is CATTTGQGGQETQYF. The CDR3 DNA is TGTGCCACCACAACCGGACAGGGCGGCCAAGAGACCCAGTACTTC.

The chain links TRBV28 to TRBJ1-2; 7 positions match TRBD1. V was pared by 5 bases and J by 6 bases, with 3 bases of the junction left unmatched. This CDR3 is built from 12 residues. Per the germline V gene, CDR1 is MDHEN and CDR2 is SYDVKM. The CDR3, as DNA: TGTGCCAGCAGTCGACAGGGCGATGGCTACACCTTC. Encoded protein: CASSRQGDGYTF.

The chain has TRBV28 and TRBJ2-1; the D gene is possibly TRBD1 (6 bases). CDR3 length: 17 residues. Trimming cost V 5 bases and J 12 bases, with 29 bases left between them. Germline lookup yields CDR1 MDHEN and CDR2 SYDVKM. This CDR3 is CASSPAGYREGFIGQFF. The CDR3, as DNA: TGTGCCAGCAGTCCCGCGGGCTACAGGGAAGGCTTTATAGGGCAGTTCTTC.

This clone was seen once. CDR3 DNA: TGTGCCACCAGCAGCCGAACAGGGGGCGATGGCTACACCTTC. Translation: CATSSRTGGDGYTF. V is TRBV15 and J is TRBJ1-2, with 9 bases that match TRBD1. The germline V gene has CDR1 LNHNV and CDR2 YYDKDF (reference sequence). With 3 bases clipped from V and 6 bases from J, the junction kept 5 bases outside the gene matches. There are 14 residues in the CDR3.

Here the CDR3 DNA reads TGTGCCAGCAGCTCTGGACAGCCTGAACTGTTTTTT. Protein sequence: CASSSGQPELFF. The V and J genes are TRBV3-1 (or the pseudogene TRBV3-2) and TRBJ1-4; maybe TRBD1 (6 bases). The germline V gene has CDR1 LGHDT and CDR2 YNNKEL (reference sequence). The V and J ends lost 5 bases and 12 bases respectively, with 13 bases between them. The CDR3 loop spans 12 amino acids.

The V and J genes are TRBV9 and TRBJ1-1; D not certain. V was cut by 2 bases and J by 4 bases, with 9 bases left in between. CDR3 length: 13 amino acids. Germline CDR1 is SGDLS and CDR2 is YYNGEE. In nucleotides, the CDR3 is TGTGCCAGCAGCGTGGCGTCGGGCACTGAAGCTTTCTTT. It yields the protein CASSVASGTEAFF.

The chain links TRBV3-1 (or the pseudogene TRBV3-2) to TRBJ2-1; D remains ambiguous. This CDR3 region has 13 residues. V lost 4 bases, J lost 6 bases, and 10 bases lay in between. CDR1 is LGHDT and CDR2 is YNNKEL in the germline V gene (reference sequence). DNA for the CDR3: TGTGCCAGCAGCCTCGGGTCGGGCAATGAGCAGTTCTTC. As protein: CASSLGSGNEQFF.

Here the CDR3 reads CASRGQGFSDGYTF. For the CDR3, the DNA is TGTGCCAGCAGGGGACAGGGTTTTTCGGATGGCTACACCTTC. The chain joins TRBV2 to TRBJ1-2; the match to TRBD1 covers 9 bases. The CDR3 has 14 residues. Germline CDR1 and CDR2: SNHLY and FYNNEI. The junction had 8 bases not matched to a gene; V was cut back by 6 bases and J by 6 bases.